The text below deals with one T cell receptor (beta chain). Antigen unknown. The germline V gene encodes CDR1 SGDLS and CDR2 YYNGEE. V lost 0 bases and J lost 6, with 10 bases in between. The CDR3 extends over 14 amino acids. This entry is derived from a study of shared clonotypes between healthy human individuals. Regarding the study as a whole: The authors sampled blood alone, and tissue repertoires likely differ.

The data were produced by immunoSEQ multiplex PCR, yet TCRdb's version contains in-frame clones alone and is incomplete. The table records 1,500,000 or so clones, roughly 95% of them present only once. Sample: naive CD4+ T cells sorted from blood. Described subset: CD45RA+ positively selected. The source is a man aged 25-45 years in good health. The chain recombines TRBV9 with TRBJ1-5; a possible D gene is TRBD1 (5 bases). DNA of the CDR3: TGTGCCAGCAGCGTAGGGGGGGATATTCAGCCCCAGCATTTT. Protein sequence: CASSVGGDIQPQHF. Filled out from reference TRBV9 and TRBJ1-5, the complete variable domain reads DSGVTQTPKHLITATGQRVTLRCSPRSGDLSVYWYQQSLDQGLQFLIQYYNGEERAKGNILERFSAQQFPDLHSELNLSSLELGDSALYFCASSVGGDIQPQHFGDGTRLSIL.